This TCR beta chain comes out of a study of regulatory T cells in long-lasting Graves disease. Whole-study results and caveats: Study was limited to peripheral blood, excluding thyroid tissue. Newly diagnosed Graves' patients exceeded persistent ones in TCR diversity.

There are a few counts of this clonotype. What it binds is unknown. Time point denoted: persistent/refractory GD, antithyroid drugs over 5 years with positive TRAb. With RNA extracted from PBMCs as input, the TCR library was made. Construction of the TCR beta libraries employed iRepertoire HTBI primers in conjunction with Arm-PCR of CDR3 regions. One entry per CDR3 protein results from TCRdb running MiXCR on the multiplex PCR reads. The sample carries approximately 360,000 distinct CDR3 sequences, roughly 25% recorded once. Trimming took off 8 bases at V and 1 base at J, with 11 bases between the two ends. There are 14 residues in the CDR3.

This TCR was sampled from a woman in her thirties or forties with Graves disease. The starting material was peripheral blood mononuclear cells (PBMCs), obtained when the disease was refractory, from a patient treated with antithyroid drugs. The chain links TRBV12-3 or TRBV12-4 to TRBJ2-2; a possible D gene is TRBD1 (6 bases). The CDR3 nucleotides read TGTGCCAGCGCCTTAGGGGGGAACACCGGGGAGCTGTTTTTT. Amino acid sequence: CASALGGNTGELFF.